This is a list of T cell receptor beta chains from one sample in a study of Ad26.COV2.S vaccination and SARS-CoV-2 variants. Libraries were prepared by immunoSEQ multiplex PCR; TCRdb keeps only in-frame clonotypes and omits some of them. The data contain approximately 360,000 clones, under 90% of them singletons. The sequencing here drew on peripheral blood, taken in a trial of Ad26.COV2.S vaccine versus placebo. The receptors shown here come from a person aged 18 to 65 who received the Ad26.COV2.S COVID-19 vaccine or a placebo. The CDR3 runs from the conserved cysteine through the conserved F or W.

CDR3 length: 14
J gene: TRBJ2-4
V gene: TRBV7-3
CDR3 protein: CASSFTGPGDIQYF

CDR3 length: 13
J gene: TRBJ1-5
V gene: TRBV30
CDR3 protein: CAWSQQKFWPQHF

CDR3 length: 17
J gene: TRBJ2-7
V gene: TRBV11-2
CDR3 protein: CASSLAPRVVGSYEQYF

CDR3 length: 12
J gene: TRBJ1-2
V gene: TRBV9
CDR3 protein: CASSVVGYGYTF

CDR3 length: 15
J gene: TRBJ1-2
V gene: TRBV2
CDR3 protein: CASSGGQGGDYGYTF

CDR3 length: 11
J gene: TRBJ1-2
V gene: TRBV28
CDR3 protein: CASSARYGYTF

CDR3 length: 15
J gene: TRBJ2-2
V gene: TRBV5-1
CDR3 protein: CASSLQAGGTGELFF

CDR3 length: 15
J gene: TRBJ1-6
V gene: TRBV7-3
CDR3 protein: CASSLTGAGNSPLHF

CDR3 length: 16
J gene: TRBJ2-1
V gene: TRBV15
CDR3 protein: CATSRDGNVGNNEQFF

CDR3 length: 15
J gene: TRBJ1-1
V gene: TRBV2
CDR3 protein: CASSAIKQGGTEAFF

CDR3 length: 13
J gene: TRBJ1-5
V gene: TRBV3-1/TRBV3-2
CDR3 protein: CASSRDSNQPQHF

CDR3 length: 13
J gene: TRBJ1-2
V gene: TRBV6-5
CDR3 protein: CASSGQGNYGYTF

CDR3 length: 14
J gene: TRBJ1-5
V gene: TRBV7-9
CDR3 protein: CASSTIFSNQPQHF

CDR3 length: 15
J gene: TRBJ2-7
V gene: TRBV9
CDR3 protein: CASSVTGTGPYEQYF

CDR3 length: 12
J gene: TRBJ1-2
V gene: TRBV7-9
CDR3 protein: CASSYDNYGYTF

CDR3 length: 15
J gene: TRBJ1-2
V gene: TRBV11-3
CDR3 protein: CASSLDLGTGSGYTF

CDR3 length: 17
J gene: TRBJ2-7
V gene: TRBV5-4
CDR3 protein: CASSFGQGVGSTYEQYF

CDR3 length: 14
J gene: TRBJ2-1
V gene: TRBV19
CDR3 protein: CASSGLAGYNEQFF

CDR3 length: 17
J gene: TRBJ2-1
V gene: TRBV18
CDR3 protein: CASSPLMGHKPYNEQFF

CDR3 length: 14
J gene: TRBJ1-4
V gene: TRBV5-8
CDR3 protein: CASSLPGFNEKLFF

CDR3 length: 15
J gene: TRBJ1-5
V gene: TRBV6-1
CDR3 protein: CASSEQGQGNQPQHF

CDR3 length: 18
J gene: TRBJ2-5
V gene: TRBV25-1
CDR3 protein: CASSEAGLAGGPGETQYF

CDR3 length: 18
J gene: TRBJ1-2
V gene: TRBV19
CDR3 protein: CASQIRQVQGELNYGYTF

CDR3 length: 14
J gene: TRBJ2-3
V gene: TRBV4-3
CDR3 protein: CASSQEGSGGPQYF

CDR3 length: 16
J gene: TRBJ1-6
V gene: TRBV19
CDR3 protein: CASSVPRDSYNSPLHF

CDR3 length: 15
J gene: TRBJ2-7
V gene: TRBV18
CDR3 protein: CASSPPSSGSYEQYF

CDR3 length: 14
J gene: TRBJ2-7
V gene: TRBV27
CDR3 protein: CASSATGLTYEQYF

CDR3 length: 15
J gene: TRBJ2-3
V gene: TRBV18
CDR3 protein: CASSPLRDSGSPPYF

CDR3 length: 14
J gene: TRBJ2-1
V gene: TRBV24-1
CDR3 protein: CATSDSGVGNEQFF

CDR3 length: 11
J gene: TRBJ1-2
V gene: TRBV5-6
CDR3 protein: CASRYRGGYTF

CDR3 length: 12
J gene: TRBJ2-3
V gene: TRBV9
CDR3 protein: CASSALTDTQYF

CDR3 length: 14
J gene: TRBJ1-1
V gene: TRBV11-2
CDR3 protein: CASIPGQGHTEAFF

CDR3 length: 18
J gene: TRBJ2-4
V gene: TRBV4-3
CDR3 protein: CASSPGQGYNLAKNIQYF

CDR3 length: 15
J gene: TRBJ2-7
V gene: TRBV7-6
CDR3 protein: CASSPSDRGAYEQYF

CDR3 length: 16
J gene: TRBJ2-7
V gene: TRBV4-1
CDR3 protein: CASSPNRDRTLNEQYF

CDR3 length: 15
J gene: TRBJ1-6
V gene: TRBV5-1
CDR3 protein: CASSLRHRMKTPLHF

CDR3 length: 15
J gene: TRBJ1-5
V gene: TRBV27
CDR3 protein: CASSLSGTGDQPQHF

CDR3 length: 13
J gene: TRBJ1-1
V gene: TRBV6-4
CDR3 protein: CASSARENTEAFF

CDR3 length: 15
J gene: TRBJ2-1
V gene: TRBV7-9
CDR3 protein: CASSPPGSSYNEQFF

CDR3 length: 13
J gene: TRBJ2-7
V gene: TRBV3-1/TRBV3-2
CDR3 protein: CASSQSGSYEQYF

CDR3 length: 13
J gene: TRBJ1-1
V gene: TRBV5-1
CDR3 protein: CASSFTGVTEAFF

CDR3 length: 14
J gene: TRBJ1-6
V gene: TRBV6-5
CDR3 protein: CASSLQGSNSPLHF

CDR3 length: 15
J gene: TRBJ1-6
V gene: TRBV7-9
CDR3 protein: CASSLRRDRNSPLHF

CDR3 length: 14
J gene: TRBJ2-7
V gene: TRBV28
CDR3 protein: CASSLEQGAHEQYF

CDR3 length: 13
J gene: TRBJ1-6
V gene: TRBV6-5
CDR3 protein: CASRQAHNSPLHF

CDR3 length: 11
J gene: TRBJ2-7
V gene: TRBV9
CDR3 protein: CASSGLYEQYF

CDR3 length: 15
J gene: TRBJ2-5
V gene: TRBV7-3
CDR3 protein: CASSLRGGSRETQYF

CDR3 length: 14
J gene: TRBJ1-5
V gene: TRBV6-2/TRBV6-3
CDR3 protein: CASSYTHSDQPQHF

CDR3 length: 15
J gene: TRBJ2-7
V gene: TRBV18
CDR3 protein: CASSPRRVSSYEQYF

CDR3 length: 13
J gene: TRBJ2-5
V gene: TRBV27
CDR3 protein: CASSWTSGETQYF

CDR3 length: 15
J gene: TRBJ2-5
V gene: TRBV27
CDR3 protein: CASSSRLAGGETQYF

CDR3 length: 14
J gene: TRBJ1-5
V gene: TRBV18
CDR3 protein: CASSPGTANQPQHF

CDR3 length: 13
J gene: TRBJ2-1
V gene: TRBV7-2
CDR3 protein: CASSPNYRGDPFF

CDR3 length: 12
J gene: TRBJ2-3
V gene: TRBV12-3/TRBV12-4
CDR3 protein: CASSSGADTQYF

CDR3 length: 13
J gene: TRBJ1-1
V gene: TRBV7-6
CDR3 protein: CASSYMGGKEAFF